Following are 30 T cell receptor beta chains from one sample sequenced in a study of cytomegalovirus exposure and HLA in healthy donors. The PCR made use of 60 Vbeta and 13 Jbeta primers. Here immunoSEQ multiplex PCR was the method, and the copy in TCRdb shows in-frame clones only, minus some. This table has under 50,000 clones, roughly 64% appearing once. The sequenced sample consisted of PBMCs. These receptors all stem from a man in his fifties in good health and CMV-seropositive.

The rearrangement uses TRBV2 and TRBJ2-3, with 8 bases matching TRBD1. V lost 6 bases and J lost 2; bases outside the gene matches: 13. The CDR3 is made up of 17 amino acids. Germline V CDR1 and CDR2: SNHLY, FYNNEI. The CDR3 DNA follows: TGTGCCAGCAGGACAGGATCCCAGGGGGCGTACACAGATACGCAGTATTTT. Amino acids: CASRTGSQGAYTDTQYF.

The chain joins TRBV30 to TRBJ1-2; TRBD1 matches at 9 bases. The CDR3 spans 15 residues. Trimming took 2 bases from V and 8 from J; bases not matched to a gene: 12. Looked up from germline, CDR1 is GTSNPN and CDR2 is SVGIG (reference sequence). The chain's CDR3 is CAWSTPLTGGRGYTF. CDR3 nucleotides: TGTGCCTGGAGTACCCCCCTCACAGGGGGCCGAGGCTACACCTTC.

This sequence joins TRBV10-3 and TRBJ2-7; possibly TRBD2 for D (6 bases). Germline V CDR1 and CDR2: ENHRY, SYGVKD. The V and J ends lost 3 bases and 5 bases respectively, with 20 bases between them. This CDR3 has 16 residues. The CDR3 nucleotides are TGTGCCATCAGTGAAGTGCACTCATGGGGGGAGGACGAGCAGTACTTC. Amino acid sequence: CAISEVHSWGEDEQYF.

This clone appeared a few times. V is TRBV18 and J is TRBJ1-2; D ambiguous. The CDR3 runs to 13 residues. Trimming took off 5 bases at V and 8 bases at J, with 15 bases between the two ends. The germline V gene has CDR1 KGHSH and CDR2 LQKENI. CDR3 residues: CASSSGSARGYTF. CDR3 coding DNA: TGTGCCAGCTCATCCGGTAGCGCGCGAGGCTACACCTTC.

This clone was observed many times. Other DNA sequences in the same sample also yield this CDR3. This chain connects TRBV4-3 to TRBJ1-2, with 9 bases identical to TRBD1. The CDR3 spans 16 residues. Germline V lookup: CDR1 LGHNA, CDR2 YSLEER. J gave up 5 bases and V 0 bases, and 7 bases lay outside the gene matches. The CDR3 region has the DNA TGCGCCAGCAGCCAAGATAGACAGGGGGTTGGATATGGCTACACCTTC. This codes for CASSQDRQGVGYGYTF.

V and J are TRBV6-6 and TRBJ2-5; TRBD1 aligns across 8 bases. Germline V CDR1 and CDR2: MNHNY, SVGAGI (reference sequence). The junction had 3 bases not matched to a gene; V was cut back by 8 bases and J by 7 bases. The CDR3 loop spans 11 amino acids. The CDR3 nucleotides read TGTGCCAGCGGTGACAGGGGGACCCAGTACTTC. Its translation is CASGDRGTQYF.

This rearrangement joins TRBV7-2 to TRBJ2-7; D may be TRBD1 (5 bases). The CDR3 length is 15 residues. Deletions cut 4 bases from V and 2 bases from J, with 15 bases between. CDR1 is SGHTA and CDR2 is FQGNSA in the germline V gene. The CDR3 nucleotides are TGTGCCAGCAGCTATTTAGGGGATTCAGCCTACGAGCAGTACTTC. Its translation: CASSYLGDSAYEQYF.

CDR3: CASSYSGTGVKEAFF. The CDR3 DNA reads TGTGCCAGCAGTTATTCCGGGACAGGGGTTAAAGAAGCTTTCTTT. The V call is TRBV6-5, the J call TRBJ1-1, with 10 positions matching TRBD1. The CDR3 is made up of 15 amino acids. J was trimmed by 8 bases and V by 3 bases; bases with no gene match: 9. The germline V gene has CDR1 MNHEY and CDR2 SVGAGI.

The V and J genes are TRBV5-1 and TRBJ1-1; weak D call: TRBD1 (5 bases). The V end lost 2 bases, the J end lost 1 base, and 9 bases lay between the germline ends. Germline CDR1 and CDR2: SGHRS and YFSETQ. The CDR3 has 14 amino acids. The chain's CDR3 is CASSLLRENTEAFF. The DNA for the CDR3 is TGCGCCAGCAGCTTACTCAGGGAGAACACTGAAGCTTTCTTT.

This clone is categorized as medium-sized. The gene calls are TRBV4-3 and TRBJ1-3; possibly TRBD1 for D (6 bases). Trimming removed 0 bases from V and 3 bases from J, with 18 bases in between. Germline V gene sequence: CDR1 LGHNA, CDR2 YSLEER. This CDR3 contains 18 residues. The DNA for the CDR3 is TGCGCCAGCAGCCAAGAGGGGAAAAGGGGGTACGTTGGAAACACCATATATTTT. Amino acid sequence: CASSQEGKRGYVGNTIYF.

The rearrangement joins TRBV19 to TRBJ1-2, with D possibly TRBD1 on 6 matching bases. The germline V gene encodes CDR1 LNHDA and CDR2 SQIVND (reference sequence). CDR3 length: 13 amino acids. Trimming took off 5 bases at V and 3 bases at J, with 10 bases between the two ends. CDR3 sequence reads: CASSQDRYYGYTF. CDR3 bases: TGTGCCAGTAGTCAGGACAGATACTATGGCTACACCTTC.

The chain recombines TRBV7-8 with TRBJ2-2; D gene uncertain. The ends were cut back, 1 base at V and 7 bases at J, with 4 bases in the middle. Germline V gene lookup returns CDR1 SGHVS and CDR2 FQNEAQ. The CDR3 totals 12 residues. The DNA of the CDR3 is TGTGCCAGCAGCTTAGTTATCGGGGAGCTGTTTTTT. This encodes CASSLVIGELFF.

V usage is TRBV10-3 and J usage is TRBJ2-7; weak D call: TRBD2 (5 bases). Germline V gene lookup returns CDR1 ENHRY and CDR2 SYGVKD. There are 15 residues in the CDR3. V was pared by 3 bases and J by 0 bases, with 12 bases between. The CDR3 region is CAISDREVNSYEQYF. The CDR3 DNA reads TGTGCCATCAGTGATCGGGAAGTCAACTCCTACGAGCAGTACTTC.

This clone was detected a few times. The rearrangement joins TRBV29-1 to TRBJ1-1, with 9 bases fitting TRBD1. Germline V gene lookup returns CDR1 SQVTM and CDR2 ANQGSEA. CDR3 length: 12 residues. The ends lost 7 bases at V and 4 bases at J; junction bases unmatched: 4. This chain's CDR3 is CSANRGPTEAFF. Written as DNA, the CDR3 is TGCAGCGCAAACAGGGGGCCCACTGAAGCTTTCTTT.

V gene TRBV2 combines with J gene TRBJ1-1, with no clear D. The V and J ends lost 1 base and 7 bases respectively, with 10 bases between them. This CDR3 has 13 amino acids. Germline V gene data show CDR1 as SNHLY and CDR2 as FYNNEI. The DNA of the CDR3 is TGTGCCAGCAGTGAAGAAACGGTGGTTGAAGCTTTCTTT. This sequence encodes CASSEETVVEAFF.

The count of this clone is one. The chain joins TRBV27 to TRBJ2-1, with D possibly TRBD1 on 6 matching bases. V was trimmed by 6 bases and J by 6 bases, leaving 15 bases between them. Germline loops: CDR1 MNHEY, CDR2 SMNVEV (reference sequence). The CDR3 is 14 residues long. CDR3 region: CASRGEAGVNEQFF. Written as DNA, the CDR3 is TGTGCCAGCAGAGGGGAAGCAGGGGTCAATGAGCAGTTCTTC.

The chain has TRBV5-1 and TRBJ1-1, with 9 bases identical to TRBD1. This CDR3 has 14 residues. The V gene end was trimmed by 3 bases and the J gene end by 4 bases; junction bases not matched to a gene: 4. The V gene's germline CDR1 is SGHRS and CDR2 YFSETQ. CDR3 DNA sequence: TGCGCCAGCAGCTCCCGGACAGGGGTCACTGAAGCTTTCTTT. Translation: CASSSRTGVTEAFF. The whole variable domain, remainder taken from reference TRBV5-1 and TRBJ1-1, is KAGVTQTPRYLIKTRGQQVTLSCSPISGHRSVSWYQQTPGQGLQFLFEYFSETQRNKGNFPGRFSGRQFSNSRSEMNVSTLELGDSALYLCASSSRTGVTEAFFGQGTRLTVV.

The V call is TRBV11-2, the J call TRBJ1-2; D uncertain. The CDR3 runs to 13 residues. Trimming stripped 2 bases from V and 4 bases from J, with 8 bases between. Germline V gene data show CDR1 as SGHAT and CDR2 as FQNNGV. The CDR3 reads CASSLSGSYGYTF. As DNA, the CDR3 is TGTGCCAGCAGCTTATCCGGTTCCTATGGCTACACCTTC.

V usage is TRBV28 and J usage is TRBJ1-1, with D hard to call. This CDR3 spans 13 amino acids. Trimming shortened V by 7 bases and J by 5 bases, and 14 bases separated the two germline ends. Germline V gene lookup returns CDR1 MDHEN and CDR2 SYDVKM. CDR3 DNA: TGTGCCAGCAAAGGCAGAGAGGCGACTGAAGCTTTCTTT. This translates into CASKGREATEAFF.

This chain connects TRBV6-6 to TRBJ1-4; 7 bases match TRBD1. Losses at the gene ends were 4 bases for V and 4 bases for J; bases not matched to a gene: 6. CDR1 and CDR2 from the germline V gene are MNHNY and SVGAGI (reference sequence). The CDR3 is made up of 15 amino acids. CDR3 loop: CASSSPRDSNEKLFF. The CDR3 region has the DNA TGTGCCAGCAGTTCTCCCCGGGACAGTAATGAAAAACTGTTTTTT.

The gene calls are TRBV28 and TRBJ1-2, with a possible D match to TRBD1 (5 bases). CDR1 and CDR2 (germline): MDHEN, SYDVKM. Trimming removed 6 bases at V and 1 base at J, with 12 bases between. The CDR3 length is 14 residues. CDR3 loop: CASSLGAGNYGYTF. The CDR3 nucleotides are TGTGCCAGCAGCCTAGGGGCCGGTAACTATGGCTACACCTTC.

This chain connects TRBV7-2 to TRBJ1-6, with 10 bases fitting TRBD1. CDR3 length: 14 amino acids. Germline lookup yields CDR1 SGHTA and CDR2 FQGNSA. With V trimmed by 5 bases and J by 9 bases, 4 bases remained unmatched. The CDR3 protein is CASSAGTGVSPLHF. The CDR3 DNA sequence: TGTGCCAGCAGCGCCGGGACAGGGGTTTCACCCCTCCACTTT. The entire variable domain, with the rest obtained from reference TRBV7-2 and TRBJ1-6, is as follows: GAGVSQSPSNKVTEKGKDVELRCDPISGHTALYWYRQSLGQGLEFLIYFQGNSAPDKSGLPSDRFSAERTGGSVSTLTIQRTQQEDSAVYLCASSAGTGVSPLHFGNGTRLTVT.

This clone was counted a few times. The junction differs from germline at one of its ends, possibly a read error. V is TRBV4-1 and J is TRBJ2-2, with D perhaps TRBD1 (6 bases). Germline CDR1 is MGHRA and CDR2 is YSYEKL. CDR3 length equals 15 residues. CDR3 in amino acids: CASSQAQGNAGELFF. CDR3 nucleotides: TGCGCCAGCAGCCAAGCCCAGGGGAACGCCGGGGAGCTGTTTTTT.

The chain combines TRBV11-2 with TRBJ1-1; the D gene is possibly TRBD1 (6 bases). Germline CDR1 is SGHAT and CDR2 is FQNNGV. V shed 1 base and J shed 4 bases, with 10 bases lying between them. There are 14 residues in the CDR3. DNA of the CDR3: TGTGCCAGCAGCTTAGGCACAGGGCCCACTGAAGCTTTCTTT. Translated: CASSLGTGPTEAFF. The whole variable domain, filled in from reference TRBV11-2 and TRBJ1-1, reads EAGVAQSPRYKIIEKRQSVAFWCNPISGHATLYWYQQILGQGPKLLIQFQNNGVVDDSQLPKDRFSAERLKGVDSTLKIQPAKLEDSAVYLCASSLGTGPTEAFFGQGTRLTVV.

V gene TRBV6-6 combines with J gene TRBJ2-1, with D tentatively TRBD1 (6 bases). CDR1 is MNHNY and CDR2 is SVGAGI in the germline V gene (reference sequence). V lost 7 bases, J lost 1 base, and 11 bases lay in between. The length of the CDR3 is 14 residues. DNA of the CDR3: TGTGCCAGCACAGCACAGGGTTCCTACAATGAGCAGTTCTTC. Translating gives CASTAQGSYNEQFF.

V is TRBV7-2 and J is TRBJ2-1, with 8 nucleotides matching TRBD2. J lost 8 bases, V lost 5 bases, and 11 bases had no gene match. This CDR3 is built from 15 residues. In germline, CDR1 is SGHTA, CDR2 FQGNSA. The CDR3 protein is CASSPMGLAGHEQFF. The CDR3 nucleotides are TGTGCCAGCAGCCCGATGGGGCTAGCGGGCCATGAGCAGTTCTTC.

The chain has TRBV5-1 and TRBJ1-3, with TRBD1 as a possible D gene (6 bases). CDR1 is SGHRS and CDR2 is YFSETQ in the germline V gene. Trimming removed 5 bases from V and 3 bases from J, with 12 bases in between. The length of the CDR3 is 14 residues. CDR3 amino acids: CASSLSRGGNTIYF. The CDR3 DNA sequence: TGCGCCAGCAGTCTTTCCAGGGGTGGAAACACCATATATTTT.

This clone was counted between two and nine times. This chain connects TRBV13 to TRBJ1-4; no firm D call. The germline V gene has CDR1 PRHDT and CDR2 FYEKMQ (reference sequence). The CDR3 has 13 residues. Between the trimmed V and J ends, which lost 5 bases and 5 bases, there was a span of 9 bases. The DNA for the CDR3 is TGTGCCAGCAGCCCGAGGCCAAATGAAAAACTGTTTTTT. It codes for CASSPRPNEKLFF.

The chain recombines TRBV7-6 with TRBJ1-3; a possible D gene is TRBD1 (5 bases). CDR1 and CDR2 (germline): SGHVS, FNYEAQ. Trimming shortened V by 5 bases and J by 0 bases, and 11 bases separated the two germline ends. This CDR3 contains 15 residues. This CDR3 reads CASSAGPSSGNTIYF. Here the CDR3 DNA reads TGTGCCAGCAGCGCGGGACCGAGCTCTGGAAACACCATATATTTT.

The rearrangement joins TRBV28 to TRBJ1-5; a possible D gene is TRBD1 (6 bases). This CDR3 spans 12 amino acids. Per germline, CDR1 MDHEN and CDR2 SYDVKM. Trimming shortened V by 5 bases and J by 9 bases, and 11 bases separated the two germline ends. The CDR3 spells CASSPLTGPQHF. The CDR3 DNA reads TGTGCCAGCAGTCCCTTGACAGGGCCCCAGCATTTT.